The 4 T cell receptor beta chains below were found in one sample sequenced in a study of blood T cell repertoires in COVID-19. Clones were sequenced by immunoSEQ multiplex PCR, and TCRdb holds only the in-frame ones, with some missing. The data hold some 250,000 clones, with 80% to 90% observed a single time. Material for sequencing was peripheral blood. Receptors originate from a man aged 60 to 69 with acute or convalescent COVID-19.

V usage is TRBV5-6 and J usage is TRBJ1-4; the D gene is possibly TRBD1 (5 bases). Per germline, CDR1 SGHDT and CDR2 YYEEEE. Trimming left V 2 bases short and J 4 bases short, with 15 bases between. This CDR3 comprises 16 residues. The CDR3 bases are TGTGCCAGCAGCTTCACAGGTTTAAGGGGTAATGAAAAACTGTTTTTT. Protein product: CASSFTGLRGNEKLFF.

This chain uses TRBV4-2 with TRBJ1-1, with unresolved D. The CDR3 totals 14 residues. Trimming took off 3 bases at V and 5 bases at J, with 13 bases between the two ends. Germline values: CDR1 LGHNA, CDR2 YNFKEQ. The CDR3 is CASSQTEGVTEAFF. CDR3 DNA: TGTGCCAGCAGCCAGACGGAGGGTGTTACTGAAGCTTTCTTT.

The chain combines TRBV27 with TRBJ2-2, with a possible D match to TRBD2 (7 bases). The CDR3 is 16 residues long. Trimming removed 4 bases from V and 6 bases from J, with 18 bases in between. Germline-derived CDR1 and CDR2 are MNHEY and SMNVEV (reference sequence). As DNA, the CDR3 is TGTGCCAGCAGTTCAGGGGTGGGCGGGGGCGCCGGGGAGCTGTTTTTT. Its translation is CASSSGVGGGAGELFF.

The chain couples TRBV7-2 to TRBJ1-2; 7 bases fit TRBD1. The CDR3 is made up of 15 amino acids. Trimming removed 3 bases from V and 4 bases from J; junction bases left unmatched: 8. Germline CDR1 reads SGHTA; CDR2 reads FQGNSA. The CDR3 sequence: CASSLSGTDLYGYTF. DNA of the CDR3: TGTGCCAGCAGCTTGTCCGGGACAGACCTCTATGGCTACACCTTC.